Below are 12 T cell receptor beta chains sequenced from a single sample in a study of cytomegalovirus exposure and HLA in healthy donors (dated by TCRdb to between 2016 and 2019). The protocol used for the library was the immunoSEQ multiplex PCR assay. What TCRdb holds here is the immuneACCESS table cut down to in-frame rearrangements. Part of the clones is not present; checked against another copy, under half of the missing clones reflect an unresolved V gene, and the others are unexplained. This sample is represented by about 56,000 clones; 93% of them were singletons. 1.5% to 2% of the sample belongs to the ten largest clones. The sequencing input was PBMCs. The source is a young woman in good health and CMV-seropositive.

This chain links TRBV6-6 with TRBJ1-3; D possibly corresponds to TRBD1 (5 bases). This CDR3 is 15 amino acids long. Germline V gene sequence: CDR1 MNHNY, CDR2 SVGAGI (reference sequence). Deletions cut 5 bases from V and 0 bases from J, with 11 bases between. The CDR3 DNA sequence: TGTGCCAGCAGTCCCGACAGTTTCTCTGGAAACACCATATATTTT. This translates into CASSPDSFSGNTIYF.

The chain carries TRBV28 and TRBJ2-7, with a tentative D call TRBD2 (5 bases). The CDR3 totals 11 residues. Germline CDR1 reads MDHEN; CDR2 reads SYDVKM. Trimming left V 4 bases short and J 4 bases short, with 5 bases between. CDR3 nucleotides: TGTGCCAGCAGTTCGGGGTACGAGCAGTACTTC. Protein sequence: CASSSGYEQYF. Based on the CDR3 plus reference TRBV28 and TRBJ2-7, the full variable domain is DVKVTQSSRYLVKRTGEKVFLECVQDMDHENMFWYRQDPGLGLRLIYFSYDVKMKEKGDIPEGYSVSREKKERFSLILESASTNQTSMYLCASSSGYEQYFGPGTRLTVT.

The chain carries TRBV11-2 and TRBJ1-6; 10 positions agree with TRBD1. This CDR3 spans 19 amino acids. Germline CDR1 SGHAT, CDR2 FQNNGV. With V trimmed by 2 bases and J by 10 bases, 17 bases remained unmatched. The CDR3 DNA reads TGTGCCAGCAGCTTAAATGGGCCGGGACAGGGGAGTAAACGATCACCCCTCCACTTT. This encodes CASSLNGPGQGSKRSPLHF.

J is TRBJ2-2 and V is TRBV6-1; D is possibly TRBD2 (5 bases). The V end was cut by 1 base, the J end by 5 bases, with 8 bases between. The CDR3 runs 14 residues. The germline CDR1 and CDR2 sequences are MNHNS and SASEGT. The CDR3, as DNA: TGTGCCAGCAGTGAAGTAGGCGGGACCGGGGAGCTGTTTTTT. Protein: CASSEVGGTGELFF.

This chain connects TRBV27 to TRBJ2-1; the D gene is possibly TRBD1 (6 bases). CDR1 and CDR2 from the germline V gene are MNHEY and SMNVEV (reference sequence). CDR3 size: 12 residues. The V end was cut by 5 bases, the J end by 10 bases, with 12 bases between. DNA for the CDR3: TGTGCCAGCAGTCCACAGGGTGGGGAGCAGTTCTTC. This gives the protein CASSPQGGEQFF.

The CDR3 loop is CASSLLTGGTALNTGELFF. CDR3 in DNA: TGTGCCAGCAGCTTATTAACGGGGGGGACAGCACTTAACACCGGGGAGCTGTTTTTT. The chain links TRBV7-8 to TRBJ2-2, with a tentative D call TRBD2 (8 bases). The germline V gene has CDR1 SGHVS and CDR2 FQNEAQ. V dropped 2 bases and J dropped 2 bases, with 21 bases sitting between them. The CDR3 loop spans 19 amino acids.

The chain joins TRBV6-5 to TRBJ2-7; weak D call: TRBD1 (5 bases). Germline CDR1 and CDR2: MNHEY and SVGAGI. V was cut by 7 bases and J by 7 bases, with 11 bases left in between. CDR3 length equals 11 residues. As DNA, the CDR3 is TGTGCCAGCAAGAAAGGGGCGGAGCAGTACTTC. This gives the protein CASKKGAEQYF.

The rearrangement uses TRBV7-8 and TRBJ2-1; D gene uncertain. The CDR3 sequence is 15 residues long. The V gene lost 3 bases and the J gene lost 5 bases, with 14 bases spanning the gap. The germline gives CDR1 SGHVS, CDR2 FQNEAQ. For the CDR3, the DNA is TGTGCCAGCAGCTTGTGGCCAAAGATTGACAATGAGCAGTTCTTC. Translation: CASSLWPKIDNEQFF.

In nucleotides, the CDR3 is TGTGCCAGCAGTACCCCCAGGACAGGCCGTGGCACGCAGTATTTT. This gives the protein CASSTPRTGRGTQYF. The rearrangement uses TRBV27 and TRBJ2-3, with TRBD1 identical over 7 bases. CDR1 and CDR2 from the germline V gene are MNHEY and SMNVEV (reference sequence). This CDR3 has 15 amino acids. Trimming cost V 5 bases and J 9 bases; bases outside gene matches: 14.

The gene calls are TRBV7-8 and TRBJ1-2; TRBD1 matches 9 bases. The CDR3 runs to 18 residues. Trimming at V came to 1 base and at J to 2 bases, leaving 11 bases not matched to a gene. Germline lookup yields CDR1 SGHVS and CDR2 FQNEAQ. As DNA, the CDR3 is TGTGCCAGCAGCTTAGTCCTCCAGGACAGGGGAATCAACTATGGCTACACCTTC. Protein sequence: CASSLVLQDRGINYGYTF.

DNA for the CDR3: TGCGCCAGCAGACAGGGGGCGCATGAGCAGTTCTTC. Encoded protein: CASRQGAHEQFF. The rearrangement links TRBV10-2 to TRBJ2-1; 9 bases map to TRBD1. The CDR3 has 12 residues. The V gene end was trimmed by 6 bases and the J gene end by 8 bases; junction bases not matched to a gene: 2. CDR1 and CDR2 from the germline V gene are WSHSY and SAAADI.

The V gene is TRBV5-1, the J gene TRBJ1-2, with D unresolved. V was cut by 2 bases and J by 2 bases, with 7 bases left in between. This CDR3 is built from 13 residues. From germline, CDR1 is SGHRS and CDR2 YFSETQ. In nucleotides, the CDR3 is TGCGCCAGCAGCTTCGGCGGAAACTATGGCTACACCTTC. Translating it yields CASSFGGNYGYTF.